The text below deals with one TCR beta chain. No cognate antigen has been identified for it. Nothing much larger sits one base from this clone, and base qualities are not available. The data belong to a study of cytomegalovirus exposure and HLA in healthy donors (TCRdb year 2017). Turning to the overall study: The 500 to 700 repertoires of the first cohort and the approximately 110 validation repertoires were produced on the same platform, according to a later analysis. The aim of the study was to test whether cataloging public T cell receptors could identify signatures of past pathogen exposure. To predict cytomegalovirus infection status, the study combined high-throughput TCR immunosequencing, statistical association of individual TCRs with disease status, and machine learning. Besides the first cohort of approximately 710 subjects, a separate validation cohort made up of 120 different subjects was used. Broad study findings and their caveats: In the study, approximately 160 TCR beta chains were listed as associated with cytomegalovirus. Subsequent analysis determined that TCRs grouped into clusters in the first cohort also showed a tendency toward co-occurrence across the approximately 120 validation repertoires, and about 93% of cluster scores exceeded 0. According to the authors, the approach could potentially be generalized to other disease states and immunological phenotypes. Three of the identified cytomegalovirus-associated TCR beta chains were confirmed in vitro to be specific for cytomegalovirus antigens. The validation cohort had no HLA typing available for a later analysis, so co-occurrence within that cohort was assessed over all 120 repertoires. Across donors, most TCR sequences were observed very rarely, whereas some public TCRs were present in many individuals. The classifier was reported to diagnose cytomegalovirus status with high specificity and sensitivity in both the original cohort and the validation cohort.

Libraries were prepared through the immunoSEQ multiplex PCR assay. The original methods were these. To diagnose cytomegalovirus status from the catalog of TCR beta chain sequences, a statistical classification framework was built. Drawn from immuneACCESS, this table holds only the in-frame rearrangements with V and J called that TCRdb kept. Clones are partly lost; checked studies trace under half to an unresolved V gene and leave the rest unexplained. V and J calls and clone size come straight from that table; D and trimming were deduced from the DNA. This sample lists fewer than 120,000 clones; 85% to 90% were detected once. The ten largest clones add up to roughly 1.4% of the sample. Separate from the roughly 630-subject first cohort, the validation cohort of roughly 120 subjects was the group to which the donors belonged. From its cysteine to its phenylalanine, the CDR3 spans 16 amino acids. Just CDR3 DNA is preserved here, 48 bases in frame from base 1. CDR1 and CDR2 were assigned from the germline V gene as SNHLY and FYNNEI. V is trimmed back by 0 bases and J by 2 bases, and the junction contains 6 bases that no gene match accounts for.

The chain is made from TRBV2 and TRBJ2-7, and 8 junctional nucleotides match TRBD2. The TCR was taken from a woman aged 30 to 39 in good health and CMV-seropositive. Material: PBMCs. The CDR3 here reads CASSEATSGGAYEQYF. The bases read TGTGCCAGCAGTGAAGCCACTAGCGGAGGGGCCTACGAGCAGTACTTC.